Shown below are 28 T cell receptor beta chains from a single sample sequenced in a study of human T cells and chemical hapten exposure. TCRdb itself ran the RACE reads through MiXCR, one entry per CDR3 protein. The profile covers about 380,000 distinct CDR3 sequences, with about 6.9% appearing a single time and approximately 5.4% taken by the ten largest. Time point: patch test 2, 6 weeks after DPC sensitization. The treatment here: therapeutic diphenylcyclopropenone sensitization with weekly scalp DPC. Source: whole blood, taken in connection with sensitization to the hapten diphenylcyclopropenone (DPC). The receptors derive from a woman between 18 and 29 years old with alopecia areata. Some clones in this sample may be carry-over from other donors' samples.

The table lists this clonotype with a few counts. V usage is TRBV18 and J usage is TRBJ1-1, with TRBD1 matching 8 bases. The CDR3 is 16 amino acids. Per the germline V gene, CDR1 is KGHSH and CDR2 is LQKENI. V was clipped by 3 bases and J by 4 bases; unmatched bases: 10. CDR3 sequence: CASSPDVRGRGTEAFF. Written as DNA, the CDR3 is TGTGCCAGCTCACCGGACGTCAGGGGGCGCGGCACTGAAGCTTTCTTT.

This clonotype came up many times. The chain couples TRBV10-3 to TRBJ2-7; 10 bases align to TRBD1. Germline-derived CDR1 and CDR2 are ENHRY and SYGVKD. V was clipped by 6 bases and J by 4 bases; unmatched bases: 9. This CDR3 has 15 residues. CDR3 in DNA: TGTGCCATCAGGAATGACAGGGGGCGATCGTACGAGCAGTACTTC. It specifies CAIRNDRGRSYEQYF.

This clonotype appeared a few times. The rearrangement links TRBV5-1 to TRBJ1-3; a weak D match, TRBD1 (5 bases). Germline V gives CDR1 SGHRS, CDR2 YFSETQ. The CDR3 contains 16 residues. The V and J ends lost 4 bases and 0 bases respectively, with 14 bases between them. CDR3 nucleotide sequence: TGCGCCAGCAGCCCCCGGGGGGTAGACTCTGGAAACACCATATATTTT. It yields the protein CASSPRGVDSGNTIYF.

The CDR3 is CASSQDLGLGLDTQYF. DNA of the CDR3: TGCGCCAGCAGCCAAGATCTAGGACTAGGCTTAGATACGCAGTATTTT. The chain carries TRBV4-3 and TRBJ2-3, with TRBD2 matching 7 bases. With V trimmed by 0 bases and J by 5 bases, 8 bases remained unmatched. The CDR3 loop spans 16 amino acids. Germline V CDR1 and CDR2: LGHNA, YSLEER.

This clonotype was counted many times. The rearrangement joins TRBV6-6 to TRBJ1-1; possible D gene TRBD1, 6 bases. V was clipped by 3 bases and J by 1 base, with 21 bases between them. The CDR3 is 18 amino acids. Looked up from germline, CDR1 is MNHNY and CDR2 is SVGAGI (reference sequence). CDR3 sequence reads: CASSYLGRGRSGNTEAFF. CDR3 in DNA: TGTGCCAGCAGTTATTTGGGTAGGGGGAGGAGTGGGAACACTGAAGCTTTCTTT.

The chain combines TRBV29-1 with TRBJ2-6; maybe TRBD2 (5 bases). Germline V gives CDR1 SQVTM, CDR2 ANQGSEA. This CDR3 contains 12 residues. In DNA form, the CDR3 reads TGCGGGAGCCTCTCTGGGGCCAACGTCCTGACTTTC. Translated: CGSLSGANVLTF.

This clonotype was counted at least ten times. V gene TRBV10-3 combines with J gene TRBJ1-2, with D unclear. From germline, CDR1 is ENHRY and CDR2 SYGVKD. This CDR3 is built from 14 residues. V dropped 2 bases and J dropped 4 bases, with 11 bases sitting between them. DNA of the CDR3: TGTGCCATCAGTGAGCCACAGACCGGCTATGGCTACACCTTC. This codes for CAISEPQTGYGYTF.

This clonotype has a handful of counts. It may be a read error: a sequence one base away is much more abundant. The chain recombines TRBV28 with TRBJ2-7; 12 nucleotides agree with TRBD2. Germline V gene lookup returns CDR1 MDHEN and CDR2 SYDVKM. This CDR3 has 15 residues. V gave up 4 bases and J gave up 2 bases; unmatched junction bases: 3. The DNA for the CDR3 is TGTGCCAGCAGTTCGGCTAGCGGGGGGGCCTACGAGCAGTACTTC. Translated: CASSSASGGAYEQYF. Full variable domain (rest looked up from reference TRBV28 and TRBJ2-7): DVKVTQSSRYLVKRTGEKVFLECVQDMDHENMFWYRQDPGLGLRLIYFSYDVKMKEKGDIPEGYSVSREKKERFSLILESASTNQTSMYLCASSSASGGAYEQYFGPGTRLTVT.

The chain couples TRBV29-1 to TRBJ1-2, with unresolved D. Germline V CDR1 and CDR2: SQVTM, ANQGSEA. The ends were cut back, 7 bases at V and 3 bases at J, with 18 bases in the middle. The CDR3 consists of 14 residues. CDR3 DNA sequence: TGCAGCGGTGACTGCCGGGAGGTCTACTATGGCTACACCTTC. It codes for CSGDCREVYYGYTF.

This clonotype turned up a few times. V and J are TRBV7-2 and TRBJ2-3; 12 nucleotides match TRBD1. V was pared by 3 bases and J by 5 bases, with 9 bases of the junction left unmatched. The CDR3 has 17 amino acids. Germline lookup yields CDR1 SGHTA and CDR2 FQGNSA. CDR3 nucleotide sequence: TGTGCCAGCAGCTTGGCACCGGGACAGGGGGCGTTAGATACGCAGTATTTT. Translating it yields CASSLAPGQGALDTQYF.

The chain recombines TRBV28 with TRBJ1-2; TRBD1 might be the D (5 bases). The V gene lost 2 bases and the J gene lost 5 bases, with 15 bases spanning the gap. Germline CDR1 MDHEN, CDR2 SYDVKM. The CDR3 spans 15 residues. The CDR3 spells CASSLMGERLYGYTF. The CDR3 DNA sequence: TGTGCCAGCAGTTTAATGGGGGAAAGGCTTTATGGCTACACCTTC.

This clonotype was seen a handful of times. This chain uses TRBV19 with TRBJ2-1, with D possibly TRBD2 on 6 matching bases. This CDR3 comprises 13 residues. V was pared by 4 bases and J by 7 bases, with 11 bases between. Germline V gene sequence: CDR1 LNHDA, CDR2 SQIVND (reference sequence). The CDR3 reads CASSKEGRNEQFF. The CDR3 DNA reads TGTGCCAGTAGTAAGGAGGGGAGGAATGAGCAGTTCTTC.

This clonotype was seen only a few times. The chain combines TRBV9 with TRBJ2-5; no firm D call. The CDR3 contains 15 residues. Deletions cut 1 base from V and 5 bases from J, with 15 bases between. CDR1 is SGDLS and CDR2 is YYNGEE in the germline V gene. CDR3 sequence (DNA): TGTGCCAGCAGCGTATCCTTTGGGGTGGGGGAGACCCAGTACTTC. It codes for CASSVSFGVGETQYF.

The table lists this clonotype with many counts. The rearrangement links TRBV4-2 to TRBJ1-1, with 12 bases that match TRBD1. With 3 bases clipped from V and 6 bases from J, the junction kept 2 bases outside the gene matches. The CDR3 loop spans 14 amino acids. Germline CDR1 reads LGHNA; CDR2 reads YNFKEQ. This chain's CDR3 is CASSQGQGAAEAFF. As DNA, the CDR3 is TGTGCCAGCAGCCAGGGACAGGGGGCTGCTGAAGCTTTCTTT.

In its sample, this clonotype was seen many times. The CDR3 protein is CASSPVGGAVQPQHF. In DNA, the CDR3 is TGTGCCAGCAGCCCCGTAGGGGGCGCGGTACAGCCCCAGCATTTT. This chain connects TRBV12-3 or TRBV12-4 to TRBJ1-5; 7 nucleotides line up with TRBD1. Trimming cost V 6 bases and J 7 bases; bases outside gene matches: 12. The CDR3 has 15 amino acids.

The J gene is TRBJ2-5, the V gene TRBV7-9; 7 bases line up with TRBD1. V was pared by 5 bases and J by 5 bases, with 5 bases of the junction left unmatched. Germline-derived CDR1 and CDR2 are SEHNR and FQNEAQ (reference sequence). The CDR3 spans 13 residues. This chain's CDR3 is CASSGQAGETQYF. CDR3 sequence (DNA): TGTGCCAGCAGCGGACAGGCTGGGGAGACCCAGTACTTC.

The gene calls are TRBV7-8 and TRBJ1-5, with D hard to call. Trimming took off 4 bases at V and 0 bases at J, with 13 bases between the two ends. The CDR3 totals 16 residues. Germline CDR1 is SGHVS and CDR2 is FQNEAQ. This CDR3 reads CASSSYRLFSNQPQHF. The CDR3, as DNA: TGTGCCAGCAGCTCCTACCGTTTGTTTAGCAATCAGCCCCAGCATTTT.

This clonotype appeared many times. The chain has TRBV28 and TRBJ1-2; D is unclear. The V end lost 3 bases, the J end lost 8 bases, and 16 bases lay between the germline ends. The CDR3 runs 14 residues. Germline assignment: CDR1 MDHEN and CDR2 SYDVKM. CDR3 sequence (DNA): TGTGCCAGCAGTTTCCCCGTTGGGCTTCGGGGCTACACCTTC. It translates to CASSFPVGLRGYTF.

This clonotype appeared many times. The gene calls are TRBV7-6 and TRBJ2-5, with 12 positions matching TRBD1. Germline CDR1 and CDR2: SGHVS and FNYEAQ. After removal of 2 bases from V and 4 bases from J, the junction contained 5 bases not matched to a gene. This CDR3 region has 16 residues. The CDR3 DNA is TGTGCCAGCAGCTTAACCGGGACAGGGGGCAGAGAGACCCAGTACTTC. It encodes CASSLTGTGGRETQYF. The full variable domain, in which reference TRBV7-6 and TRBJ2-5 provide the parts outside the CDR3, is GAGVSQSPRYKVTKRGQDVALRCDPISGHVSLYWYRQALGQGPEFLTYFNYEAQQDKSGLPNDRFSAERPEGSISTLTIQRTEQRDSAMYRCASSLTGTGGRETQYFGPGTRLLVL.

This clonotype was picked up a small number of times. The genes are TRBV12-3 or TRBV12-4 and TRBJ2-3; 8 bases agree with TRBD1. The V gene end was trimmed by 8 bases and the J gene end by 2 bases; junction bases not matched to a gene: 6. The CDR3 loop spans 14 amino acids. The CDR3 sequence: CASANRGFTDTQYF. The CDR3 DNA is TGTGCCAGCGCGAACAGGGGGTTCACAGATACGCAGTATTTT.

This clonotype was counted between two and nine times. The CDR3 sequence: CATNGYRAHEQFF. Written as DNA, the CDR3 is TGTGCCACCAACGGATACAGGGCACATGAGCAGTTCTTC. The V and J genes are TRBV6-2 or TRBV6-3 and TRBJ2-1; D perhaps matches TRBD1 (6 bases). CDR1 and CDR2 (germline): MNHEY, SVGEGT. V was shortened by 10 bases and J by 8 bases, with 18 bases between the two germline ends. CDR3 size: 13 residues.

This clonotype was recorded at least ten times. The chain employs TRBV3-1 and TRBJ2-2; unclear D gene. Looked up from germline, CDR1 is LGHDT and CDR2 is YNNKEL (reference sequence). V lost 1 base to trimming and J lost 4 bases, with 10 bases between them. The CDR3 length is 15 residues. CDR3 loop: CASSQGDRLTGELFF. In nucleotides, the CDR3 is TGTGCCAGCAGCCAAGGAGACCGGCTCACCGGGGAGCTGTTTTTT.

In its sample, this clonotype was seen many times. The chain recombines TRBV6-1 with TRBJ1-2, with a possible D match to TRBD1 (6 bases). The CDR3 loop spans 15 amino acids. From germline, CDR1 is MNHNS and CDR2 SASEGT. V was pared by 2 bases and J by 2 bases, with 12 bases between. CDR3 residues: CASSEWDKGNYGYTF. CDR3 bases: TGTGCCAGCAGTGAATGGGACAAGGGAAACTATGGCTACACCTTC.

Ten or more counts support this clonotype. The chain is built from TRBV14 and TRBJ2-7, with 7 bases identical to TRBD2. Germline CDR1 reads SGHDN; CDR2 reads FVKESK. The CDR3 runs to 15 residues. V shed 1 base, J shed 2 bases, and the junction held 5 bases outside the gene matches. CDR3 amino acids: CASSQVNRGAYEQYF. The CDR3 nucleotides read TGTGCCAGCAGCCAAGTAAACCGGGGGGCCTACGAGCAGTACTTC. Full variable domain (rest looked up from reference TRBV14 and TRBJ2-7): EAGVTQFPSHSVIEKGQTVTLRCDPISGHDNLYWYRRVMGKEIKFLLHFVKESKQDESGMPNNRFLAERTGGTYSTLKVQPAELEDSGVYFCASSQVNRGAYEQYFGPGTRLTVT.

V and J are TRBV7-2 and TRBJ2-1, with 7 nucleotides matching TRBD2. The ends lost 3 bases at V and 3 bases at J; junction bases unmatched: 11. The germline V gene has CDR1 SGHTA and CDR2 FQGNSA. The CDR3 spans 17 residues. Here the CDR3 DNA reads TGTGCCAGCAGCTTTGGTTGGCGACTAGCTAGCTACAATGAGCAGTTCTTC. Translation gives CASSFGWRLASYNEQFF.

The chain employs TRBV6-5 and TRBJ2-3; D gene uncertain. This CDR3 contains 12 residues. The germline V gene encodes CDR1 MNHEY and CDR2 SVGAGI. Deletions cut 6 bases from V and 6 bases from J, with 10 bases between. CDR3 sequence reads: CASSSRADTQYF. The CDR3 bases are TGTGCCAGCAGCTCCCGGGCGGATACGCAGTATTTT.

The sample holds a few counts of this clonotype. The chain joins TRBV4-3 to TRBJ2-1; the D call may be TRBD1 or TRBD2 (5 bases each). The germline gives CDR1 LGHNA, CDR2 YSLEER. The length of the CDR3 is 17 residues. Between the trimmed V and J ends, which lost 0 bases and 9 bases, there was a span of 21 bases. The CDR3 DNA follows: TGCGCCAGCAGCCAAGATATTTTGGGGACCCCGGGATCTGAGCAGTTCTTC. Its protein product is CASSQDILGTPGSEQFF.

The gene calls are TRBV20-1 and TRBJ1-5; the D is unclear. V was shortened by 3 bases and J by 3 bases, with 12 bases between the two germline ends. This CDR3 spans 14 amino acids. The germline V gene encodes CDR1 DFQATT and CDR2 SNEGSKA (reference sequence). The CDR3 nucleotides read TGCAGTGCTAGGAGTGTCGCCACCAATCAGCCCCAGCATTTT. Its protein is CSARSVATNQPQHF.